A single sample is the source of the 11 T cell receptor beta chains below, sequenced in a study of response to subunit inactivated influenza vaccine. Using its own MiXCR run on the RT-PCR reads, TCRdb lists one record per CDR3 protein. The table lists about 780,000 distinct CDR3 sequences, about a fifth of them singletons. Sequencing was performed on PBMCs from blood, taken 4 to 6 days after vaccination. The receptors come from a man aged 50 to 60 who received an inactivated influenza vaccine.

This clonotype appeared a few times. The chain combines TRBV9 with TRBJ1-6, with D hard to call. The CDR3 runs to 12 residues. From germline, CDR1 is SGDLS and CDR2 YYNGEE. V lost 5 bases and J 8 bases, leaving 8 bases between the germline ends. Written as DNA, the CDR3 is TGTGCCAGCAGATCTATGGATTCACCCCTCCACTTT. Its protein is CASRSMDSPLHF.

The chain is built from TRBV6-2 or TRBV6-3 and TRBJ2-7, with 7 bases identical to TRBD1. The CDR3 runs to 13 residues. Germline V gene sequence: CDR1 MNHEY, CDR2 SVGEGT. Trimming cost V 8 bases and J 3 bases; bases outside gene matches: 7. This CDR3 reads CASRRGQNYEQYF. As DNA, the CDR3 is TGTGCCAGCCGAAGGGGACAGAACTACGAGCAGTACTTC.

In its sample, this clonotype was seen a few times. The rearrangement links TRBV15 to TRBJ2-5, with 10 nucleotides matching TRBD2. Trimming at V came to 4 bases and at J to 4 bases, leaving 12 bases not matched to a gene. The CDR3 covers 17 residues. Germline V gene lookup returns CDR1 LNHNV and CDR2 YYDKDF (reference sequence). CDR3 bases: TGTGCCACCAGCACCATCCCGCCTAGCGGGGGTCTAGAGACCCAGTACTTC. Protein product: CATSTIPPSGGLETQYF.

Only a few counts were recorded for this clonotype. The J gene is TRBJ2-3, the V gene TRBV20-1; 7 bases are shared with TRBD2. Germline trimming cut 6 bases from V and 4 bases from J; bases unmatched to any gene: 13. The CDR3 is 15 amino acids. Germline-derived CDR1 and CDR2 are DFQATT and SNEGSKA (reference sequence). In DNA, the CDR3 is TGCAGTGCCCTCCGTTTGCGGGAGTACGCAGATACGCAGTATTTT. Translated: CSALRLREYADTQYF.

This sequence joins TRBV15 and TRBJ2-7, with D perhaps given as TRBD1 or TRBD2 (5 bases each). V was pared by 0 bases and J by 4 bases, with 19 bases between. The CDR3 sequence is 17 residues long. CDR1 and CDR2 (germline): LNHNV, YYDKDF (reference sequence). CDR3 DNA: TGTGCCACCAGCAGAGATGGGACCCGAGGGAGCGTATACGAGCAGTACTTC. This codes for CATSRDGTRGSVYEQYF. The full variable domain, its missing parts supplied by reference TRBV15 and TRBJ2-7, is DAMVIQNPRYQVTQFGKPVTLSCSQTLNHNVMYWYQQKSSQAPKLLFHYYDKDFNNEADTPDNFQSRRPNTSFCFLDIRSPGLGDTAMYLCATSRDGTRGSVYEQYFGPGTRLTVT.

CDR3 region: CASSQVRRGRAVTGELFF. As DNA, the CDR3 is TGCGCCAGCAGCCAAGTGAGGAGGGGCAGAGCGGTCACCGGGGAGCTGTTTTTT. The J gene is TRBJ2-2, the V gene TRBV4-1; maybe TRBD2 (6 bases). Germline V gene sequence: CDR1 MGHRA, CDR2 YSYEKL. The V and J ends lost 1 base and 4 bases respectively, with 19 bases between them. The CDR3 length is 18 residues.

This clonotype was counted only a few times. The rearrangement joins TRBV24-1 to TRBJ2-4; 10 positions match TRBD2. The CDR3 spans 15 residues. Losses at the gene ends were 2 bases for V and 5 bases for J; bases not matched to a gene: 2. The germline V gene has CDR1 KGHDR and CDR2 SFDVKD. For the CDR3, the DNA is TGTGCCACCAGTGATTCCGGACTAGCGGAAAACATTCAGTACTTC. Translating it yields CATSDSGLAENIQYF.

The CDR3 protein is CSASDSGSPSREQYF. CDR3 DNA: TGCAGTGCTAGCGATAGCGGGAGCCCCTCGAGGGAGCAGTACTTC. The chain links TRBV20-1 to TRBJ2-7, with 9 bases identical to TRBD2. Germline V gene data show CDR1 as DFQATT and CDR2 as SNEGSKA (reference sequence). The ends lost 3 bases at V and 7 bases at J; junction bases unmatched: 13. The CDR3 loop spans 15 amino acids.

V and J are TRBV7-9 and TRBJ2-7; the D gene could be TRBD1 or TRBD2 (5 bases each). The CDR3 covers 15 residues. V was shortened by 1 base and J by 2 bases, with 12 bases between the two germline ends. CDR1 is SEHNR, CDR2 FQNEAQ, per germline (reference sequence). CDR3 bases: TGTGCCAGCAGCTTAGGGGCAGGGAGAGCCTACGAGCAGTACTTC. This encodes CASSLGAGRAYEQYF. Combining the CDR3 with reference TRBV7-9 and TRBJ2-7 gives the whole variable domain DTGVSQNPRHKITKRGQNVTFRCDPISEHNRLYWYRQTLGQGPEFLTYFQNEAQLEKSRLLSDRFSAERPKGSFSTLEIQRTEQGDSAMYLCASSLGAGRAYEQYFGPGTRLTVT.

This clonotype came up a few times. CDR3 sequence (DNA): TGTGCCAGCAGCCCGGGGGTACGGCCGGAGAAAGAGACCCAGTACTTC. Translated, it gives CASSPGVRPEKETQYF. The V call is TRBV12-3 or TRBV12-4, the J call TRBJ2-5, with D possibly TRBD2 on 6 matching bases. This CDR3 is built from 16 residues. V was trimmed by 6 bases and J by 3 bases, leaving 20 bases between them.

The CDR3 nucleotides are TGCGCCAGCAGCCAATTCCGACTAGCGGGAGACAATGAGCAGTTCTTC. It is translated as CASSQFRLAGDNEQFF. This chain joins TRBV4-1 and TRBJ2-1; 12 nucleotides match TRBD2. CDR3 length equals 16 residues. Trimming removed 2 bases from V and 5 bases from J; junction bases left unmatched: 4. CDR1 is MGHRA and CDR2 is YSYEKL in the germline V gene.